This TCR beta chain appears in the sequencing data of a study of blood T cells in healthy people across ages. V shed 9 bases and J shed 3 bases, with 17 bases lying between them. The germline CDR1 and CDR2 sequences are MNHEY and SMNVEV (reference sequence). The CDR3 contains 15 residues. Sample donors were healthy Caucasian individuals that came from Russia, aged about 6 to 100. Alongside a J-beta primer mix, a sample-barcoded 5' primer served in a second PCR lasting about 6 to 12 cycles. Sequencing of every sample gave 3 million or more CDR3-containing paired-end reads. TCRdb recomputed calls from the 5' RACE reads with MiXCR, one row per CDR3 protein. This repertoire shows 1.5 million to 2 million distinct CDR3 sequences, roughly 27% found once; its top ten account for 7.7%.

The TCR originated in a woman aged 30 to 39 in good health. Sequencing input: blood. The genes are TRBV27 and TRBJ2-2; tentative D call: TRBD1 (6 bases). CDR3 nucleotide sequence: TGTGCCAGTCGCGCAGGGGTTGTAGACACCGGGGAGCTGTTTTTT. Amino acid sequence: CASRAGVVDTGELFF.